This T cell receptor beta chain appears in the sequencing data of a study of cytomegalovirus exposure and HLA in healthy donors. For the study at large: Among 150 million to 200 million T cells, an earlier analysis found roughly 100 million unique TCR beta sequences. Overall study findings and caveats: In terms of immune exposure information, only CMV serostatus was available. Equally common other TCR beta chains were less clonally expanded than HLA-associated ones, a later analysis found.

Turning to this clone: What it recognizes is unknown.

V dropped 4 bases and J dropped 2 bases, with 14 bases sitting between them. Germline CDR1 and CDR2: LGHNA and YSLEER. This CDR3 contains 15 residues. The primer mix had 60 Vbeta and 13 Jbeta primers. Using immunoSEQ multiplex PCR, the repertoire was profiled, and TCRdb retains in-frame clones only, with some absent. The sample has approximately 100,000 clones, and its top ten clones hold about 0.58%. The sample comprised PBMCs. The chain joins TRBV4-3 to TRBJ2-5; D is unresolved. The source of this sequence is a man aged 50-59 years in good health and CMV-seronegative. CDR3 sequence: CASSPQIAWQETQYF. CDR3 bases: TGCGCCAGCAGCCCCCAAATTGCGTGGCAAGAGACCCAGTACTTC.